The clone carrying this TCR beta chain was seen only once. The target antigen is unknown. Other DNA sequences in the same sample also yield this CDR3. Trimming left V 3 bases short and J 6 bases short, with 15 bases between. Germline V gene sequence: CDR1 SGHNT, CDR2 YYREEE (reference sequence). The CDR3 extends over 14 amino acids. This record belongs to a study of long-term antiretroviral therapy in people with HIV. Study at large: The earliest samples came from an era when ART typically awaited falling CD4 counts. Points from the study as a whole: HIV repertoires spanned narrower CDR3 length ranges than controls.

Researchers ran immunoSEQ v3.0 at survey level. Profiling relied on immunoSEQ multiplex PCR, and the TCRdb table lists in-frame clones only, not all of them. The repertoire holds about 32,000 clones, 80% to 90% seen once, with 8% to 11% in the top ten. The rearrangement uses TRBV5-4 and TRBJ1-2; tentative D call: TRBD1 (6 bases). Specimen: unsorted PBMCs, collected 2.2 years after starting antiretroviral therapy. This clonotype was sampled from a man between 18 and 35 years old with HIV. Here the CDR3 reads CASSSPVGGHGYTF. The CDR3 DNA sequence: TGTGCCAGCAGCTCGCCTGTAGGGGGTCATGGCTACACCTTC.